This T cell receptor (beta chain) was sequenced during a study of cytomegalovirus exposure and HLA in healthy donors. As for the study in general: There were approximately 80 million unique TCRs (from HLA-typed donors) in an early data release. Study findings and constraints: Compared with the approximately 670-donor mean, an Asian-associated ancestry cluster reportedly had fewer N-insertions, according to a later analysis. It is likely that the observed cluster of highly shared sequence variants was a sequencing artifact.

Points on this clone: Its antigen is unidentified.

Trimming removed 5 bases at V and 5 bases at J, with 12 bases between. Germline V gene sequence: CDR1 SNHLY, CDR2 FYNNEI. The CDR3 spans 13 residues. Amplification used 60 Vbeta primers and 13 Jbeta primers. Sequenced by immunoSEQ multiplex PCR; TCRdb stores in-frame clones only, minus some. The table lists about 180,000 clones, 60% to 80% of them singletons. The sequencing sample was made of PBMCs. V is TRBV2 and J is TRBJ1-2; D perhaps matches TRBD1 (6 bases). The receptor was derived from a man in his 60s in good health and CMV-seronegative. Here the CDR3 reads CASSSTGSYGYTF. The CDR3 DNA sequence: TGTGCCAGCAGTTCTACAGGGTCATATGGCTACACCTTC.